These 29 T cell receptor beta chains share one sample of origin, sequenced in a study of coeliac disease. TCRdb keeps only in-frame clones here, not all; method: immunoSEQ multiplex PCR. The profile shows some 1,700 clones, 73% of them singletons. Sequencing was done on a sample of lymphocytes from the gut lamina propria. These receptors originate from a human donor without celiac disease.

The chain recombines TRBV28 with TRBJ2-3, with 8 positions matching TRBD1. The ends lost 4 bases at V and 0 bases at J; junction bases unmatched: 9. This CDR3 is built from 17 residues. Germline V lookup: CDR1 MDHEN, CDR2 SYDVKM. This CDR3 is CASSSLWGDRSTDTQYF. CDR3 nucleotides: TGTGCCAGCAGTTCCCTCTGGGGGGACAGGAGCACAGATACGCAGTATTTT.

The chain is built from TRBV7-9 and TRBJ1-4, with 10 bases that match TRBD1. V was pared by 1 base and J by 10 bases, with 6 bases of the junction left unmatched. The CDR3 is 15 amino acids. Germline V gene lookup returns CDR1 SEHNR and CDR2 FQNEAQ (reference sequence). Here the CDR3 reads CASSLGDRGHGKLFF. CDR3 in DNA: TGTGCCAGCAGCTTAGGGGACAGGGGTCATGGAAAACTGTTTTTT.

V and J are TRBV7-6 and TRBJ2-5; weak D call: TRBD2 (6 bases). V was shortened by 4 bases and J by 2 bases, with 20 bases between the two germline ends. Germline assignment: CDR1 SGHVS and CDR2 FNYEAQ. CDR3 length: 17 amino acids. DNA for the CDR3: TGTGCCAGCAGCTCCGGATGGGGCGGGAACTTACAAGAGACCCAGTACTTC. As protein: CASSSGWGGNLQETQYF.

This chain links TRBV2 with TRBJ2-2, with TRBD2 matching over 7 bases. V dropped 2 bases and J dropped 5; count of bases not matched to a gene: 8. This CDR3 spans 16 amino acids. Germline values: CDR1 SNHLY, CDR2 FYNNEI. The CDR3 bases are TGTGCCAGCAGTGAACGTCGCGGGAGTTTTACCGGGGAGCTGTTTTTT. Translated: CASSERRGSFTGELFF.

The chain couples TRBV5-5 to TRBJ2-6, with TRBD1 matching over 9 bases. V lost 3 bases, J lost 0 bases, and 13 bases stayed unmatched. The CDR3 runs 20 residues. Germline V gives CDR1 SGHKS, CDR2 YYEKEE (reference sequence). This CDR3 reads CASSSILRDRVVSGANVLTF. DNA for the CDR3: TGTGCCAGCAGCTCAATCCTCCGGGACAGGGTCGTCTCTGGGGCCAACGTCCTGACTTTC.

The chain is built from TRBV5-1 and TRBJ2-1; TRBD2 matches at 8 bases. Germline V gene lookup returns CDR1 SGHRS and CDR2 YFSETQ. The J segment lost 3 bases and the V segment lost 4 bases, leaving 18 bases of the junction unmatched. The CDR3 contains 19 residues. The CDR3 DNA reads TGCGCCAGCAGCGCCTCCGGGACTAGTCAAGGACGAAACTACAATGAGCAGTTCTTC. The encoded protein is CASSASGTSQGRNYNEQFF.

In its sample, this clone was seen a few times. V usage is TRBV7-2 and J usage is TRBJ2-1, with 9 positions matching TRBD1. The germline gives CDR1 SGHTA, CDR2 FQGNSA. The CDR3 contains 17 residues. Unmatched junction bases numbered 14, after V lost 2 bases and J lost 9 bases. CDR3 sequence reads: CASSLLPGTGSGGEQFF. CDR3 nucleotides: TGTGCCAGCAGCTTACTTCCCGGGACAGGGTCGGGGGGTGAGCAGTTCTTC.

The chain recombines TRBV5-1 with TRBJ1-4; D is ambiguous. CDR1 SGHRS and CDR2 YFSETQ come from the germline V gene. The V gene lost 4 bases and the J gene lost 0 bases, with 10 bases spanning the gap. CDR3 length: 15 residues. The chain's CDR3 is CASSPLASTNEKLFF. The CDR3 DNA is TGCGCCAGCAGCCCCCTCGCGTCAACTAATGAAAAACTGTTTTTT.

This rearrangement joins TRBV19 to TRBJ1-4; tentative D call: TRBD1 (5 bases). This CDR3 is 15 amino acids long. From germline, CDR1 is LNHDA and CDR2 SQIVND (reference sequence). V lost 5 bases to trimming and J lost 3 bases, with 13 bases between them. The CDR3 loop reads CASSPPGGANEKLFF. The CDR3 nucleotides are TGTGCCAGTAGTCCCCCGGGGGGGGCTAATGAAAAACTGTTTTTT.

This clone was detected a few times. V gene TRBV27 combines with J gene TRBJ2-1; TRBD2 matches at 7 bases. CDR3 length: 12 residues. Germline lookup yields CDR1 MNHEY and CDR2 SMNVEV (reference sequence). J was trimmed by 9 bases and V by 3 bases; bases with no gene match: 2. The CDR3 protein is CASSLGGFEQFF. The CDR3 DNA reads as TGTGCCAGCAGTTTGGGGGGGTTTGAGCAGTTCTTC.

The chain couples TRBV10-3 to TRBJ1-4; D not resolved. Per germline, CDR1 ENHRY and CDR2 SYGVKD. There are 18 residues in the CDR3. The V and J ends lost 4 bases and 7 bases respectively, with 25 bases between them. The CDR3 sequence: CAISAVGGLENLGEKLFF. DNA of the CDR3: TGTGCCATCAGTGCCGTCGGAGGATTGGAAAACTTGGGTGAAAAACTGTTTTTT.

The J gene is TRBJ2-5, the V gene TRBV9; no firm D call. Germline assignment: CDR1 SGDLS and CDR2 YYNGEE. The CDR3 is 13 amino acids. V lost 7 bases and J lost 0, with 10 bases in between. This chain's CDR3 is CASGPQNQETQYF. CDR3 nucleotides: TGTGCCAGCGGCCCCCAGAACCAAGAGACCCAGTACTTC.

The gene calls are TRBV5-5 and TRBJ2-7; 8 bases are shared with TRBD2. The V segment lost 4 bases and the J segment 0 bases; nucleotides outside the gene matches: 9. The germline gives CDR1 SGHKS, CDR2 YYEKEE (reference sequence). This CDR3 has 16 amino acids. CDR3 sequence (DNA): TGTGCCAGCAGCAGAGAGTTAGCGGGGAGCTCCTACGAGCAGTACTTC. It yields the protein CASSRELAGSSYEQYF.

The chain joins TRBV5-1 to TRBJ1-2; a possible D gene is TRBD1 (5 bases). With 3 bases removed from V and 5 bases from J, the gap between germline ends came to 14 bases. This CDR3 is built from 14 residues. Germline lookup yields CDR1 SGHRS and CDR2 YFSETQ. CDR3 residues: CASSSTGGSYGYTF. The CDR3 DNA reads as TGCGCCAGCAGCTCTACAGGAGGGTCGTATGGCTACACCTTC.

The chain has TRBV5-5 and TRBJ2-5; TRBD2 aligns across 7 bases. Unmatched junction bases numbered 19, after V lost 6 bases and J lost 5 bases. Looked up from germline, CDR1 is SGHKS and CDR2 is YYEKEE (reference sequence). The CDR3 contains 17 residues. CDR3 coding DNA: TGTGCCAGCACCACTTATGCTAGCGGTTGGAGTATGGAGACCCAGTACTTC. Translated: CASTTYASGWSMETQYF. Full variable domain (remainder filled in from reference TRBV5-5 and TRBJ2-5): DAGVTQSPTHLIKTRGQQVTLRCSPISGHKSVSWYQQVLGQGPQFIFQYYEKEERGRGNFPDRFSARQFPNYSSELNVNALLLGDSALYLCASTTYASGWSMETQYFGPGTRLLVL.

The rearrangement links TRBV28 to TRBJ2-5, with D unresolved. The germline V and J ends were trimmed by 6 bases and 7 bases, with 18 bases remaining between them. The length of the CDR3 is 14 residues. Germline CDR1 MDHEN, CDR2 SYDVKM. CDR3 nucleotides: TGTGCCAGCAGGAATCCGGGTAACCGTGGGACCCAGTACTTC. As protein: CASRNPGNRGTQYF.

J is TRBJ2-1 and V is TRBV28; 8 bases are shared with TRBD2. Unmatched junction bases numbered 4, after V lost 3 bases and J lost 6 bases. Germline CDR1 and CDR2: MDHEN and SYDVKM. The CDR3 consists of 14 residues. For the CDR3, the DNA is TGTGCCAGCAGTTTCAGAGCGGGAGTCAATGAGCAGTTCTTC. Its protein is CASSFRAGVNEQFF. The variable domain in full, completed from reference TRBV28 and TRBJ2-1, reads DVKVTQSSRYLVKRTGEKVFLECVQDMDHENMFWYRQDPGLGLRLIYFSYDVKMKEKGDIPEGYSVSREKKERFSLILESASTNQTSMYLCASSFRAGVNEQFFGPGTRLTVL.

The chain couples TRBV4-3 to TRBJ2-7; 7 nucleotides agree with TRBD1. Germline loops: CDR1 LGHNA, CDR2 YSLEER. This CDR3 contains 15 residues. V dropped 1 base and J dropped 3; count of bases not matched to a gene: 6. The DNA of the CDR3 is TGCGCCAGCAGCCAAGGAATGGGACAGAGCTACGAGCAGTACTTC. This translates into CASSQGMGQSYEQYF.

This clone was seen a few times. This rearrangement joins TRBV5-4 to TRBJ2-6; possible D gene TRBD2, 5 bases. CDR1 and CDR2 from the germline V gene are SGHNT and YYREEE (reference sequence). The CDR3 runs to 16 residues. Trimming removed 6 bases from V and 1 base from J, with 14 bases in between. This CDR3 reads CASTLSGGSGANVLTF. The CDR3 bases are TGTGCCAGCACCCTTTCTGGCGGGTCTGGGGCCAACGTCCTGACTTTC. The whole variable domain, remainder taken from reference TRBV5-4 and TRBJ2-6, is ETGVTQSPTHLIKTRGQQVTLRCSSQSGHNTVSWYQQALGQGPQFIFQYYREEENGRGNFPPRFSGLQFPNYSSELNVNALELDDSALYLCASTLSGGSGANVLTFGAGSRLTVL.

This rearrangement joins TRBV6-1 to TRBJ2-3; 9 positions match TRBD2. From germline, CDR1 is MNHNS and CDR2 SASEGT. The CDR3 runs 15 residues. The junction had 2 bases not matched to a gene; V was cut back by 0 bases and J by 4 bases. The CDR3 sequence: CASSEAAGGADTQYF. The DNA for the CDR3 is TGTGCCAGCAGTGAAGCGGCGGGAGGGGCAGATACGCAGTATTTT.

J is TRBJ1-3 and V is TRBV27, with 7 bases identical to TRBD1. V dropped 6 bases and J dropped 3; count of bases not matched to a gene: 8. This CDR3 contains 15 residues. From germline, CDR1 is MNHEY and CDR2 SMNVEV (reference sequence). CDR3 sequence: CASRPLTGLGNTIYF. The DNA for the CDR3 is TGTGCCAGCAGACCCCTGACAGGGCTTGGAAACACCATATATTTT.

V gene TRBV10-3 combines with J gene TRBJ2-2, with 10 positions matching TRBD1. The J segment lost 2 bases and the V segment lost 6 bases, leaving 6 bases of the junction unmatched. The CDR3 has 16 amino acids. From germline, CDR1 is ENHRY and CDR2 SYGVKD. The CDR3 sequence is CAIRGQGDSNTGELFF. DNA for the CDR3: TGTGCCATCAGAGGACAGGGGGACAGCAACACCGGGGAGCTGTTTTTT.

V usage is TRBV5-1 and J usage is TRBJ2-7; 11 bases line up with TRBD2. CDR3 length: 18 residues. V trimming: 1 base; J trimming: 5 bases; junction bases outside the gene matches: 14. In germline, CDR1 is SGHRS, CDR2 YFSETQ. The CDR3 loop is CASSLIGTSGPAGNEQYF. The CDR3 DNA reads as TGCGCCAGCAGCTTGATCGGGACTAGCGGACCGGCGGGAAACGAGCAGTACTTC.

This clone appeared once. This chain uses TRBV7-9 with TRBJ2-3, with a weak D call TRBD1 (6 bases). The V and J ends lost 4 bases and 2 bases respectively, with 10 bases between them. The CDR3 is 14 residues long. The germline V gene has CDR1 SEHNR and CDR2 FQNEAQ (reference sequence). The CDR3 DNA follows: TGTGCCAGCAGCTACAGGGCTCCCACAGATACGCAGTATTTT. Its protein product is CASSYRAPTDTQYF. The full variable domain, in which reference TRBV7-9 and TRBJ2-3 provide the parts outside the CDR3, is DTGVSQNPRHKITKRGQNVTFRCDPISEHNRLYWYRQTLGQGPEFLTYFQNEAQLEKSRLLSDRFSAERPKGSFSTLEIQRTEQGDSAMYLCASSYRAPTDTQYFGPGTRLTVL.

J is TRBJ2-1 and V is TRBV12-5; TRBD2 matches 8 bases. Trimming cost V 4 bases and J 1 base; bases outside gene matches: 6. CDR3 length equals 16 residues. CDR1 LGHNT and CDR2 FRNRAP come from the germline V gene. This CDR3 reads CASGYGAGGSYNEQFF. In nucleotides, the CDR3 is TGTGCTAGTGGTTATGGGGCGGGAGGATCCTACAATGAGCAGTTCTTC.

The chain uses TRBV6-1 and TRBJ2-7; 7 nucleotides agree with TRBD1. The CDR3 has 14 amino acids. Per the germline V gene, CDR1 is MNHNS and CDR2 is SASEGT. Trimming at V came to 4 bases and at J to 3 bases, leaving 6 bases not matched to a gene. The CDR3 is CASSVSQGVYEQYF. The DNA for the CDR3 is TGTGCCAGCAGTGTAAGTCAGGGGGTCTACGAGCAGTACTTC.

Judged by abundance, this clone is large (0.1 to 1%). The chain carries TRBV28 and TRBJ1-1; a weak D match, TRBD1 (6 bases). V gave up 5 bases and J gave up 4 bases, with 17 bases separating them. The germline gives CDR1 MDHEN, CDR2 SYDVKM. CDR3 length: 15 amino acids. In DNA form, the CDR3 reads TGTGCCAGCAGTCCAAATTTCCAGGGGAGCACTGAAGCTTTCTTT. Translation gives CASSPNFQGSTEAFF.

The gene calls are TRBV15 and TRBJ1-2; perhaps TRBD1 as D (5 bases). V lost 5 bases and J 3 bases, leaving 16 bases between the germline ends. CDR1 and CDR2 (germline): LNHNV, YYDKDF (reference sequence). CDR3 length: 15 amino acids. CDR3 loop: CATSALRGGYYGYTF. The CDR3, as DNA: TGTGCCACCAGCGCCCTGCGGGGGGGGTACTATGGCTACACCTTC. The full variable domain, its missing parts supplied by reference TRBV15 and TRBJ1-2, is DAMVIQNPRYQVTQFGKPVTLSCSQTLNHNVMYWYQQKSSQAPKLLFHYYDKDFNNEADTPDNFQSRRPNTSFCFLDIRSPGLGDTAMYLCATSALRGGYYGYTFGSGTRLTVV.

CDR3 nucleotide sequence: TGCAGCGTTGTGACTGCAGGGTTCGGCACCGGGGAGCTGTTTTTT. Translating it yields CSVVTAGFGTGELFF. The V and J genes are TRBV29-1 and TRBJ2-2, with a possible D match to TRBD1 (5 bases). The CDR3 extends over 15 amino acids. Trimming stripped 4 bases from V and 4 bases from J, with 16 bases between. CDR1 and CDR2 (germline): SQVTM, ANQGSEA.